The 13 T cell receptor beta chains given below trace back to one sample, sequenced in a study of blood T cell repertoires in COVID-19. The data were produced by immunoSEQ multiplex PCR, yet TCRdb's version contains in-frame clones alone and is incomplete. The table includes about 140,000 clones, around 72% detected once. Specimen: peripheral blood. The receptor source for this set is a woman aged 55-69 years with acute or convalescent COVID-19.

The chain is built from TRBV30 and TRBJ2-7, with 8 nucleotides matching TRBD2. V shed 5 bases and J 6 bases; nucleotides not matched to a gene: 9. CDR1 is GTSNPN and CDR2 is SVGIG in the germline V gene (reference sequence). The CDR3 is made up of 13 amino acids. In DNA form, the CDR3 reads TGTGCCTGGCGGGGGGGGGCGGGGGCCGAGCAGTACTTC. This gives the protein CAWRGGAGAEQYF.

This clone occurred many times. The J gene is TRBJ2-1, the V gene TRBV29-1; 10 bases are a match to TRBD2. Unmatched junction bases numbered 15, after V lost 1 base and J lost 0 bases. The CDR3 consists of 20 residues. Germline loops: CDR1 SQVTM, CDR2 ANQGSEA. The CDR3 spells CSVEGASGSSRLSSYNEQFF. The CDR3, as DNA: TGCAGCGTTGAAGGGGCTAGCGGGAGTTCCCGTCTTAGCTCCTACAATGAGCAGTTCTTC.

The gene calls are TRBV11-3 and TRBJ2-1; TRBD2 aligns across 7 bases. Germline CDR1 and CDR2: SGHNT and YENEEA. The CDR3 runs 14 residues. With V trimmed by 3 bases and J by 3 bases, 2 bases remained unmatched. The CDR3 region has the DNA TGTGCCAGCAGCTTTTCGGGGGGCTACAATGAGCAGTTCTTC. Encoded protein: CASSFSGGYNEQFF.

This clone is a singleton in its sample. The J gene is TRBJ2-3, the V gene TRBV19, with 8 bases aligning to TRBD2. The CDR3 is 15 amino acids. Per germline, CDR1 LNHDA and CDR2 SQIVND (reference sequence). V was clipped by 11 bases and J by 0 bases; unmatched bases: 10. CDR3 in DNA: TGTGCCCGGCAATTAGCGGGACCTAGCACAGATACGCAGTATTTT. Translation: CARQLAGPSTDTQYF. Filled out from reference TRBV19 and TRBJ2-3, the complete variable domain reads DGGITQSPKYLFRKEGQNVTLSCEQNLNHDAMYWYRQDPGQGLRLIYYSQIVNDFQKGDIAEGYSVSREKKESFPLTVTSAQKNPTAFYLCARQLAGPSTDTQYFGPGTRLTVL.

This clone was observed a single time. The V and J genes are TRBV4-1 and TRBJ1-6; D not certain. V lost 1 base and J 6 bases, leaving 10 bases between the germline ends. CDR3 length: 15 residues. From germline, CDR1 is MGHRA and CDR2 YSYEKL. The CDR3 DNA is TGCGCCAGCAGCCAAGTAGACGCGGGTAATTCACCCCTCCACTTT. Encoded protein: CASSQVDAGNSPLHF.

The rearrangement links TRBV18 to TRBJ1-1; D call uncertain. From germline, CDR1 is KGHSH and CDR2 LQKENI. Trimming removed 4 bases at V and 7 bases at J, with 10 bases between. The CDR3 sequence is 12 residues long. In DNA, the CDR3 is TGTGCCAGCTCACAGTACCCGGTTGAAGCTTTCTTT. Translated: CASSQYPVEAFF. The whole variable domain, remainder taken from reference TRBV18 and TRBJ1-1, is NAGVMQNPRHLVRRRGQEARLRCSPMKGHSHVYWYRQLPEEGLKFMVYLQKENIIDESGMPKERFSAEFPKEGPSILRIQQVVRGDSAAYFCASSQYPVEAFFGQGTRLTVV.

The V gene is TRBV27, the J gene TRBJ2-3; 10 nucleotides align to TRBD1. Germline V gene data show CDR1 as MNHEY and CDR2 as SMNVEV (reference sequence). Trimming took 5 bases from V and 6 from J; bases not matched to a gene: 11. This CDR3 comprises 16 residues. CDR3 loop: CASSVKTGGAMDTQYF. DNA of the CDR3: TGTGCCAGCAGTGTCAAGACAGGGGGCGCGATGGATACGCAGTATTTT.

This sequence joins TRBV28 and TRBJ2-1, with 8 bases identical to TRBD1. Germline V gene lookup returns CDR1 MDHEN and CDR2 SYDVKM. The CDR3 totals 14 residues. V shed 4 bases, J shed 7 bases, and the junction held 6 bases outside the gene matches. The CDR3 region is CASSYAGGKNEQFF. In nucleotides, the CDR3 is TGTGCCAGCAGTTATGCAGGGGGCAAAAATGAGCAGTTCTTC.

The rearrangement joins TRBV7-8 to TRBJ1-6; D is possibly TRBD1 (5 bases). The germline CDR1 and CDR2 sequences are SGHVS and FQNEAQ. CDR3 length equals 13 residues. The CDR3, as DNA: TGTGCGGGGCGCCGCTCCTATAATTCACCCCTCCACTTT. This codes for CAGRRSYNSPLHF.

CDR3 nucleotides: TGCAGCGTTCTACAGGGTGGCACTGAAGCTTTCTTT. Its protein is CSVLQGGTEAFF. This chain connects TRBV29-1 to TRBJ1-1, with D tentatively TRBD1 (6 bases). Trimming took off 5 bases at V and 4 bases at J, with 11 bases between the two ends. Germline-derived CDR1 and CDR2 are SQVTM and ANQGSEA. The CDR3 extends over 12 amino acids.

The genes are TRBV10-3 and TRBJ1-4; D call uncertain. CDR3 size: 13 residues. Germline CDR1 is ENHRY and CDR2 is SYGVKD. Trimming removed 6 bases at V and 5 bases at J, with 10 bases between. DNA of the CDR3: TGTGCCATCAGGAGGGTGGCGAATGAAAAACTGTTTTTT. Protein: CAIRRVANEKLFF.

For this clone: Relative to the germline gene, one junction end is altered; a read error may explain this. This chain joins TRBV7-7 and TRBJ2-3; 7 bases map to TRBD2. Germline V lookup: CDR1 SSHAT, CDR2 FNYEAQ (reference sequence). The CDR3 covers 16 residues. CDR3 sequence: CASSSGPAGGTDTQYF. The CDR3 DNA is TGTGCTAGCAGCTCCGGTCCGGCGGGAGGCACAGATACGCAGTATTTT. Looking up the rest from reference TRBV7-7 and TRBJ2-3 gives the full variable domain: GAGVSQSPRYKVTKRGQDVTLRCDPISSHATLYWYQQALGQGPEFLTYFNYEAQPDKSGLPSDRFSAERPEGSISTLTIQRTEQRDSAMYRCASSSGPAGGTDTQYFGPGTRLTVL.

This clone was counted a single time. The V and J genes are TRBV2 and TRBJ1-5; 9 bases align to TRBD1. Per the germline V gene, CDR1 is SNHLY and CDR2 is FYNNEI. This CDR3 spans 14 amino acids. V shed 7 bases and J 4 bases; nucleotides not matched to a gene: 5. CDR3 protein: CASTGTGRNQPQHF. For the CDR3, the DNA is TGTGCCAGCACCGGGACAGGGAGGAATCAGCCCCAGCATTTT.